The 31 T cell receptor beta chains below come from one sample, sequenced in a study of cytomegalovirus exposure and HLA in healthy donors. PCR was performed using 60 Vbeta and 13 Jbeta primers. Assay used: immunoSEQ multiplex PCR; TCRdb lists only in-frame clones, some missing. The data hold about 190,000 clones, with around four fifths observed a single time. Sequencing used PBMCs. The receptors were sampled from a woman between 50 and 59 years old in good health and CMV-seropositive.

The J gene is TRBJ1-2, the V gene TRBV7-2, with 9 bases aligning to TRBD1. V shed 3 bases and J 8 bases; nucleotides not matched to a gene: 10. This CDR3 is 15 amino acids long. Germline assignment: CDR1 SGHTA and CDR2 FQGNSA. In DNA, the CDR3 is TGTGCCAGCAGCTTCCGGGACAGGGAACTGGCCGGCTACACCTTC. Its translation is CASSFRDRELAGYTF. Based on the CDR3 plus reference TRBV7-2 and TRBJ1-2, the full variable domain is GAGVSQSPSNKVTEKGKDVELRCDPISGHTALYWYRQSLGQGLEFLIYFQGNSAPDKSGLPSDRFSAERTGGSVSTLTIQRTQQEDSAVYLCASSFRDRELAGYTFGSGTRLTVV.

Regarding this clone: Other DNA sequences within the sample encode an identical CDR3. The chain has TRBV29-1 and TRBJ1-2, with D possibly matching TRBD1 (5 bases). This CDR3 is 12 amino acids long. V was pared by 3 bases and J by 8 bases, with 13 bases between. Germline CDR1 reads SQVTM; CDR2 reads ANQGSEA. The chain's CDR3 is CSVEGQGYGYTF. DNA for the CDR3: TGCAGCGTTGAGGGTCAGGGATACGGCTACACCTTC. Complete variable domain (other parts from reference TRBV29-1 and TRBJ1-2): SAVISQKPSRDICQRGTSLTIQCQVDSQVTMMFWYRQQPGQSLTLIATANQGSEATYESGFVIDKFPISRPNLTFSTLTVSNMSPEDSSIYLCSVEGQGYGYTFGSGTRLTVV.

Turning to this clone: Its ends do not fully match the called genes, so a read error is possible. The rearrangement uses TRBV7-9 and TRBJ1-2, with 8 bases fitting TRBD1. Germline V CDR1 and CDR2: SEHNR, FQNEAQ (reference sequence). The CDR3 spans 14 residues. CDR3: CSSSTDRVYGGYTF. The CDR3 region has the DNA TGTTCCAGCAGCACGGACAGGGTGTATGGTGGCTACACCTTC.

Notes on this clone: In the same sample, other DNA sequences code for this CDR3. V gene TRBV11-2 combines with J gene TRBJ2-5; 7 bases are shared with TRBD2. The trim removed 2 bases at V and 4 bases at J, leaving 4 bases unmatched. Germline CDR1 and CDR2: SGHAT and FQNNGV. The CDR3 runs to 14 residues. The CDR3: CASSLSGGGETQYF. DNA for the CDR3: TGTGCCAGCAGCTTAAGCGGCGGGGGAGAGACCCAGTACTTC.

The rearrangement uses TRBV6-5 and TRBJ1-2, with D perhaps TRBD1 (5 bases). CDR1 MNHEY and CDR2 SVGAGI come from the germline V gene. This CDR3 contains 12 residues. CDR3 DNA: TGTGGGTGCGGGGACCCTCTCTATGGCTACACCTTC. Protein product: CGCGDPLYGYTF.

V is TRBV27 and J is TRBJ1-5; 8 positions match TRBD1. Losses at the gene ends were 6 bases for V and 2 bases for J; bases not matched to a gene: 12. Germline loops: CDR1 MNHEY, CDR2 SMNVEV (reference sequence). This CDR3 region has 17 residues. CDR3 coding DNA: TGTGCCAGCAGATCCGACAGGGGCGCTTGGGGCAATCAGCCCCAGCATTTT. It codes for CASRSDRGAWGNQPQHF.

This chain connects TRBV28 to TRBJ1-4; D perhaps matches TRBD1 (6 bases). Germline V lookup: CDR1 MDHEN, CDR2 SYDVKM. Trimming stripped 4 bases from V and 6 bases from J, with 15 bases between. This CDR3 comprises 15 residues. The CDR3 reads CASSYPGGGDEKLFF. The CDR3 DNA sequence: TGTGCCAGCAGTTATCCGGGGGGGGGCGATGAAAAACTGTTTTTT. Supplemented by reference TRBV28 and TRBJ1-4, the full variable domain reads DVKVTQSSRYLVKRTGEKVFLECVQDMDHENMFWYRQDPGLGLRLIYFSYDVKMKEKGDIPEGYSVSREKKERFSLILESASTNQTSMYLCASSYPGGGDEKLFFGSGTQLSVL.

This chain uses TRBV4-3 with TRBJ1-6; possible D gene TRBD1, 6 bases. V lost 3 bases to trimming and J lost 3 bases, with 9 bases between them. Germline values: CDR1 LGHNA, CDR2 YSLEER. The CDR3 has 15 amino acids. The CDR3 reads CASSQKTGYNSPLHF. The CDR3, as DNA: TGCGCCAGCAGCCAGAAGACAGGCTATAATTCACCCCTCCACTTT.

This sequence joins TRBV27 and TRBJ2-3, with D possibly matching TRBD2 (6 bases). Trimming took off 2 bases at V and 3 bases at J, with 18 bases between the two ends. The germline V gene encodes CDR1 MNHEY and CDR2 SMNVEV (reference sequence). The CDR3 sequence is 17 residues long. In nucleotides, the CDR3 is TGTGCCAGCAGTTTAGCTACTAGCTGGGGGACGACAGATACGCAGTATTTT. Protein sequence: CASSLATSWGTTDTQYF.

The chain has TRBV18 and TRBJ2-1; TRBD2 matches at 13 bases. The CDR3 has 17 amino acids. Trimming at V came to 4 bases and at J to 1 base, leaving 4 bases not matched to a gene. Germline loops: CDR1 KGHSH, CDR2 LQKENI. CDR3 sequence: CASSLVTSGRSYNEQFF. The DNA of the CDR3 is TGTGCCAGCTCACTAGTGACTAGCGGGAGGTCCTACAATGAGCAGTTCTTC.

CDR3: CATSNWGPGIVMENEQYF. The DNA for the CDR3 is TGTGCCACCAGCAACTGGGGGCCAGGGATTGTTATGGAGAACGAGCAGTACTTC. The rearrangement uses TRBV15 and TRBJ2-7, with a possible D match to TRBD1 (6 bases). V dropped 4 bases and J dropped 5 bases, with 27 bases sitting between them. The CDR3 runs 18 residues. Germline loops: CDR1 LNHNV, CDR2 YYDKDF (reference sequence).

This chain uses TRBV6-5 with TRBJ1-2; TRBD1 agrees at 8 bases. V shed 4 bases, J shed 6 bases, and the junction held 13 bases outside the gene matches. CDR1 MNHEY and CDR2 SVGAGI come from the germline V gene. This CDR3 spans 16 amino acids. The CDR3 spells CASSSRSGGEWHGYTF. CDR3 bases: TGTGCCAGCAGTTCCCGTTCAGGGGGCGAATGGCATGGCTACACCTTC.

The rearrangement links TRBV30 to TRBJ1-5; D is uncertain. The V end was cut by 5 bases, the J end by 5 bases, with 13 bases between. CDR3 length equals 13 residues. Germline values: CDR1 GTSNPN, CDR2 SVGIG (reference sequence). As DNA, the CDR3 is TGTGCCTGGTCAGGAGGAGTTGATCAGCCCCAGCATTTT. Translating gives CAWSGGVDQPQHF. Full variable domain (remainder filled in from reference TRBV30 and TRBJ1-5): SQTIHQWPATLVQPVGSPLSLECTVEGTSNPNLYWYRQAAGRGLQLLFYSVGIGQISSEVPQNLSASRPQDRQFILSSKKLLLSDSGFYLCAWSGGVDQPQHFGDGTRLSIL.

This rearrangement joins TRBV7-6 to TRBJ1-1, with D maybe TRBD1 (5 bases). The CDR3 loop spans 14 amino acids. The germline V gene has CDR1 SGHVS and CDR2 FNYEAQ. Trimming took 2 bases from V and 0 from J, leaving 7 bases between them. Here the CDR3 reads CASSLSGMNTEAFF. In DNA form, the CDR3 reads TGTGCCAGCAGCTTATCAGGGATGAACACTGAAGCTTTCTTT. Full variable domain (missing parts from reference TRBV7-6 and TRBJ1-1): GAGVSQSPRYKVTKRGQDVALRCDPISGHVSLYWYRQALGQGPEFLTYFNYEAQQDKSGLPNDRFSAERPEGSISTLTIQRTEQRDSAMYRCASSLSGMNTEAFFGQGTRLTVV.

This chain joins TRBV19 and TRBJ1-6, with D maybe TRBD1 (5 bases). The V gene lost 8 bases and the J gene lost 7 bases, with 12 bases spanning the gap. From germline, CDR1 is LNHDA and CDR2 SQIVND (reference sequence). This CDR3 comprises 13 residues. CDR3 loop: CASSDRLNSPLHF. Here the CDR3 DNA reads TGTGCCAGTTCCGACAGACTCAATTCACCCCTCCACTTT.

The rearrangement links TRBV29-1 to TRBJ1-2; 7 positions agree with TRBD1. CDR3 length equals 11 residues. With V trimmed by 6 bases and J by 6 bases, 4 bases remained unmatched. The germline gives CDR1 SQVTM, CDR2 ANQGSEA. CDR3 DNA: TGCAGCGTGACAGGGATAGATGGCTACACCTTC. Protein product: CSVTGIDGYTF.

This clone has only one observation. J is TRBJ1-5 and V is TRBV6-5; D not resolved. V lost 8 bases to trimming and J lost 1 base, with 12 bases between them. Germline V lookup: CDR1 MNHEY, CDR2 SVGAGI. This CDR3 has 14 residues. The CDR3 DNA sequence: TGTGCCAGCTATAGCAGATTGAGCAATCAGCCCCAGCATTTT. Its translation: CASYSRLSNQPQHF.

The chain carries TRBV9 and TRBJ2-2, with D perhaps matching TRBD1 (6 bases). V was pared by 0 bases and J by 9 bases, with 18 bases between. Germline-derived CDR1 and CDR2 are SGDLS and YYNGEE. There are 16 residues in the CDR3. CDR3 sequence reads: CASSVGLGQGVRELFF. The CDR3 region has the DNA TGTGCCAGCAGCGTAGGGCTGGGACAAGGGGTCCGGGAGCTGTTTTTT.

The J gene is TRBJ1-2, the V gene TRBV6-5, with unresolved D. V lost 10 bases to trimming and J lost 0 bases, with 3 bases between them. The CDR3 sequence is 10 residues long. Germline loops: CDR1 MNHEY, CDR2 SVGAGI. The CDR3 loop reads CAISNYGYTF. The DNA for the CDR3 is TGTGCCATCTCTAACTATGGCTACACCTTC.

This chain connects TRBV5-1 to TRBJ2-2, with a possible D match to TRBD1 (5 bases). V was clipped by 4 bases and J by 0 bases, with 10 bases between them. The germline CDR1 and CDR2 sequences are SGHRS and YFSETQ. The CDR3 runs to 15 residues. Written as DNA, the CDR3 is TGCGCCAGCAGCGTAGACAGCTCGAACACCGGGGAGCTGTTTTTT. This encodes CASSVDSSNTGELFF.

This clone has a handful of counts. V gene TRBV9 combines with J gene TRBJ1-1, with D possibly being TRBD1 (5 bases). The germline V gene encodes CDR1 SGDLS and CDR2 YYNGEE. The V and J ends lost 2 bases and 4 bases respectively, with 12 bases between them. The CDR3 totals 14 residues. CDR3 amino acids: CASSVGPESTEAFF. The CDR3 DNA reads TGTGCCAGCAGCGTGGGGCCGGAGAGCACTGAAGCTTTCTTT. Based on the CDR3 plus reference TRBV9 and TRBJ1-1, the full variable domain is DSGVTQTPKHLITATGQRVTLRCSPRSGDLSVYWYQQSLDQGLQFLIQYYNGEERAKGNILERFSAQQFPDLHSELNLSSLELGDSALYFCASSVGPESTEAFFGQGTRLTVV.

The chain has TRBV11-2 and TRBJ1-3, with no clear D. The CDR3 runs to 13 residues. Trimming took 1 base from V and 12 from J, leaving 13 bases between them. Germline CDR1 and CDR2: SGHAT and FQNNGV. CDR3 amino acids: CASSLGARRGIYF. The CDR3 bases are TGTGCCAGCAGCTTAGGTGCGCGGAGAGGCATATATTTT.

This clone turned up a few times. The CDR3 loop reads CASSRGGPLNTEAFF. CDR3 sequence (DNA): TGTGCCAGCAGCCGCGGGGGACCGTTGAACACTGAAGCTTTCTTT. The V gene is TRBV5-8, the J gene TRBJ1-1; perhaps TRBD1 as D (5 bases). V gave up 4 bases and J gave up 0 bases, with 13 bases separating them. Germline V gene lookup returns CDR1 SGHTS and CDR2 YDEGEE. This CDR3 region has 15 residues. Filled out from reference TRBV5-8 and TRBJ1-1, the complete variable domain reads EAGVTQSPTHLIKTRGQQATLRCSPISGHTSVYWYQQALGLGLQFLLWYDEGEERNRGNFPPRFSGRQFPNYSSELNVNALELEDSALYLCASSRGGPLNTEAFFGQGTRLTVV.

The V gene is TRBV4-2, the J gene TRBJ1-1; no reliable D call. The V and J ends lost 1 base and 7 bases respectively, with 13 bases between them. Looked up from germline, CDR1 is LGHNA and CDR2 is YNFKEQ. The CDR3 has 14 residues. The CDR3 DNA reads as TGTGCCAGCAGCCAAGGTGACGCCCGGGGTGAAGCTTTCTTT. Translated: CASSQGDARGEAFF.

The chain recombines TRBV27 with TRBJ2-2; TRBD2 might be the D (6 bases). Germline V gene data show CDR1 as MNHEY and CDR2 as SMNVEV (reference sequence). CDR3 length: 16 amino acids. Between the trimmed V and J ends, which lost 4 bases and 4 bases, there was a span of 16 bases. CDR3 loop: CASSYSPGGTTGELFF. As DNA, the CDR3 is TGTGCCAGCAGTTACTCCCCCGGAGGGACCACCGGGGAGCTGTTTTTT.

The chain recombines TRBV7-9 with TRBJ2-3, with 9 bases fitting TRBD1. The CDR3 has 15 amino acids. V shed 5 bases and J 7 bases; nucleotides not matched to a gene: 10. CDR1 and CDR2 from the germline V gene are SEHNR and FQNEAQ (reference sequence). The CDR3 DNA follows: TGTGCCAGCAGCGCCCGGGACAGGGAAAAAAATACGCAGTATTTT. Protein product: CASSARDREKNTQYF.

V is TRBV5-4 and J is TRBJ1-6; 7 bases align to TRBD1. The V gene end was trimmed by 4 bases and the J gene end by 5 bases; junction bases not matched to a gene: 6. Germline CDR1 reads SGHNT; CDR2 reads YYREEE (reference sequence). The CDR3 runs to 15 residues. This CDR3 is CASSPTGRNNSPLHF. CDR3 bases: TGTGCCAGCAGCCCGACAGGGAGAAATAATTCACCCCTCCACTTT.

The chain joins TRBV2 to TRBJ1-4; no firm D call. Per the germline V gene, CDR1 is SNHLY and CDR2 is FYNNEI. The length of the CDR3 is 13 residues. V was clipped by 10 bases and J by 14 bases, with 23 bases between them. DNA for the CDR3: TGTGCCACCTCACTGAACGGGGTGAAAGTTCTGTTTTTT. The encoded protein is CATSLNGVKVLFF.

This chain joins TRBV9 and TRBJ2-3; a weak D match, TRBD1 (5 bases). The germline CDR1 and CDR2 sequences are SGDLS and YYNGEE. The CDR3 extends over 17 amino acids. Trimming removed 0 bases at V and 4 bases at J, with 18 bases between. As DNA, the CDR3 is TGTGCCAGCAGCGTAGCTCTAGGGGCCGGGCTAGCAGATACGCAGTATTTT. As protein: CASSVALGAGLADTQYF.

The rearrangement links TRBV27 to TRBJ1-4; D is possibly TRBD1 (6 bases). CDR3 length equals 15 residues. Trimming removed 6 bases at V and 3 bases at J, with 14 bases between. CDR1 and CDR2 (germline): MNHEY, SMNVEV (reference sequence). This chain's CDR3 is CASSPRDRPNEKLFF. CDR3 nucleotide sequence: TGTGCCAGCAGCCCTCGTGACAGGCCTAATGAAAAACTGTTTTTT.

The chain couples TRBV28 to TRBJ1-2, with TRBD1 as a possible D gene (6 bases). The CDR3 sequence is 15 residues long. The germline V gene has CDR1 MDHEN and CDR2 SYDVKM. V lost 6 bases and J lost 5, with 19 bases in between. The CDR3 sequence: CASSGGGRARYGYTF. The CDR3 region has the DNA TGTGCCAGCAGCGGGGGGGGCAGGGCGAGGTATGGCTACACCTTC.